These T cell receptor beta chains were read from a single sample in a study of blood T cells in healthy people across ages. TCRdb reprocessed the 5' RACE reads with MiXCR, giving one entry per CDR3 protein. The table lists fewer than 1,000,000 distinct CDR3 sequences, about 47% of them singletons. Specimen: blood. These receptor sequences come from a man at least 80 years old in good health. The CDR3 runs from the conserved cysteine through the conserved F or W.

cdr3_aa,v_call,j_call
CASGSNLGGTETQYF,TRBV12-5,TRBJ2-5
CASSEGQGGIDEQFF,TRBV25-1,TRBJ2-1
CTSSGTATYNEQFF,TRBV29-1,TRBJ2-1
CASSNTGGNQETQYF,TRBV7-3,TRBJ2-5
CASSREGLANTGELFF,TRBV2,TRBJ2-2
CASSYSAAQETQYF,TRBV6-6,TRBJ2-5
CSASQVAGANVLTF,TRBV20-1,TRBJ2-6
CASSFNEQFF,TRBV7-9,TRBJ2-1
CASSKDASMNTEAFF,TRBV21-1,TRBJ1-1
CATSMVGTGGYEQYF,TRBV15,.
CSVEVGAAHTEAFF,TRBV29-1,TRBJ1-1
CSVERRGRGETQYF,TRBV29-1,TRBJ2-5
CASSQPLTEVTGDEQYF,TRBV7-9,TRBJ2-5
CASSLFGNRVTDTQYF,TRBV7-2,TRBJ2-3
CASSLMFSGPTDTQYF,TRBV7-2,TRBJ2-3
CASSSGQGFSGNTIYF,TRBV5-1,TRBJ1-3
CSAASGEQYF,TRBV20-1,.
CASRRGQVETQYF,TRBV7-8,TRBJ2-5
CASSLEGPSSYEQYF,TRBV7-2,TRBJ2-7
CASSRSSQGHGEQFF,TRBV28,TRBJ2-1
CATSTGTGLLQTQYF,TRBV24-1,TRBJ2-5
CASIQTSQGETQYF,TRBV6-2/TRBV6-3,TRBJ2-5
CSVDGQTTRGSYNEQYF,TRBV29-1,TRBJ2-7
CAISESGSADQETQYF,TRBV10-3,TRBJ2-5
CASSQEWAGGAYEQYF,TRBV4-3,TRBJ2-7
CASSLVGGVEKLFF,TRBV27,TRBJ1-4
CASSYRQGGTGELFF,TRBV7-6,TRBJ2-2
CASSPRTGRPYEQYF,TRBV12-3/TRBV12-4,TRBJ2-7
CSARDYGSVQYDEQFF,TRBV20-1,TRBJ2-1
CASSQFERLYNEQFF,TRBV4-2,TRBJ2-1
CASSLGGGPNEQFF,TRBV5-6,TRBJ2-1
CASSVTLLGTYEQYF,TRBV27,TRBJ2-7
CASSRTSGSYEQFF,TRBV6-2/TRBV6-3,TRBJ2-1
CASSRGQTHSGNTIYF,TRBV4-3,TRBJ1-3
CSVVSGRLNNEQYF,TRBV20-1,TRBJ2-5
CSANDRGRMNTEAFF,TRBV20-1,TRBJ1-1
CSARSSGRAYEQFF,TRBV20-1,TRBJ2-1
CASKGTGAYEQYF,TRBV27,.
CASSSYAGTYNEQFF,TRBV7-2,TRBJ2-1
CSARPPGVDNEQFF,TRBV20-1,TRBJ2-1
CASKTGAGDTQYF,TRBV3-1,TRBJ2-3
CSVEVAGTGETQYF,TRBV29-1,TRBJ2-5
CSASLGGYNEQFF,TRBV29-1,TRBJ2-1
CASSTLAGIGYEQFF,TRBV7-8,TRBJ2-1
CSVETAGGLNYEQYF,TRBV29-1,TRBJ2-7
CASSLRERNTEAFF,TRBV5-6,TRBJ1-1
CASSQSLAGAHEQYF,TRBV14,TRBJ2-7
CASSSPRESETQYF,TRBV6-5,TRBJ2-5
CASSSGRGALGYGYTF,TRBV5-1,TRBJ1-2